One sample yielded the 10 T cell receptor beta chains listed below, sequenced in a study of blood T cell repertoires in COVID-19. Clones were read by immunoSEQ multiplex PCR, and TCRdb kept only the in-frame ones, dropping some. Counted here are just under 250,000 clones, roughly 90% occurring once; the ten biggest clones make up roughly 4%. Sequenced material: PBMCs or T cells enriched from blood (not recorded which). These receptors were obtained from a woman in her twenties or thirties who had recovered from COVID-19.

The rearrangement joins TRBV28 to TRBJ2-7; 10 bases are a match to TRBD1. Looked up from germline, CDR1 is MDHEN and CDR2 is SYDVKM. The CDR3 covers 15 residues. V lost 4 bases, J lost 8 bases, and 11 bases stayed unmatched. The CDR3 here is CASSSLRQGAYKQYF. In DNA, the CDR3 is TGTGCCAGCAGTTCCCTTCGACAGGGGGCGTACAAGCAGTACTTC.

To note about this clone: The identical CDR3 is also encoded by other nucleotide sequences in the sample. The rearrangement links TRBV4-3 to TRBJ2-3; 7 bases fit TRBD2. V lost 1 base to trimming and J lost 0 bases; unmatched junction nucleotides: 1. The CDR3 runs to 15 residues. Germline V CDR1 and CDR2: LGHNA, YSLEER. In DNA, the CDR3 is TGCGCCAGCAGCCAAGGTAGCGGGAGCACAGATACGCAGTATTTT. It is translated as CASSQGSGSTDTQYF.

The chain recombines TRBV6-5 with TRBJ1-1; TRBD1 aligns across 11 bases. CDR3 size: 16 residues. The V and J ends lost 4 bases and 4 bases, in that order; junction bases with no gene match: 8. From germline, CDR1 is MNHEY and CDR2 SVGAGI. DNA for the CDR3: TGTGCCAGCAGTTCCCCCGGGACAGGGGGGGTCACTGAAGCTTTCTTT. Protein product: CASSSPGTGGVTEAFF.

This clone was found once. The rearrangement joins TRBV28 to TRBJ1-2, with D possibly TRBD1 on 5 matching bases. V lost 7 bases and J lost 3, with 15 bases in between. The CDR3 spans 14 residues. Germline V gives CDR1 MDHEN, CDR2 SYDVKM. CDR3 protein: CASIPTGLYYGYTF. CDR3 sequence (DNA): TGTGCCAGCATTCCCACGGGACTATACTATGGCTACACCTTC.

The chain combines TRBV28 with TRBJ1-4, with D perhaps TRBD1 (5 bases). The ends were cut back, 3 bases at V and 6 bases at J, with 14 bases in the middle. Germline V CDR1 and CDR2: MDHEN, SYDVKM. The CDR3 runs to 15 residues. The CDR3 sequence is CASSFQGRGDEKLFF. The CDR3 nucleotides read TGTGCCAGCAGTTTTCAAGGGAGGGGAGATGAAAAACTGTTTTTT.

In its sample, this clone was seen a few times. CDR3 protein: CASSPRLAGYTF. CDR3 nucleotides: TGTGCCAGCAGTCCGAGGTTGGCCGGCTACACCTTC. The chain uses TRBV28 and TRBJ1-2; no clear D gene. This CDR3 has 12 residues. V lost 5 bases and J 8 bases, leaving 12 bases between the germline ends. CDR1 and CDR2 from the germline V gene are MDHEN and SYDVKM.

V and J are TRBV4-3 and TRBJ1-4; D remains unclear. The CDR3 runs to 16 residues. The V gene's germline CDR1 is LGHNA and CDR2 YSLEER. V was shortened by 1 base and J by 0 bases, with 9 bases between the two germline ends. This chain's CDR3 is CASSQGPGTTNEKLFF. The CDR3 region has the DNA TGCGCCAGCAGCCAAGGTCCGGGGACAACTAATGAAAAACTGTTTTTT.

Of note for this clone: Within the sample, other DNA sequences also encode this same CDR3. The CDR3 DNA is TGTGCCAGCTCACCGGGACTAGCGGAAGAGACCCAGTACTTC. Amino acid sequence: CASSPGLAEETQYF. The chain is built from TRBV18 and TRBJ2-5; 11 bases agree with TRBD2. This CDR3 is 14 amino acids long. Trimming removed 3 bases from V and 3 bases from J; junction bases left unmatched: 0. Germline V gene lookup returns CDR1 KGHSH and CDR2 LQKENI.

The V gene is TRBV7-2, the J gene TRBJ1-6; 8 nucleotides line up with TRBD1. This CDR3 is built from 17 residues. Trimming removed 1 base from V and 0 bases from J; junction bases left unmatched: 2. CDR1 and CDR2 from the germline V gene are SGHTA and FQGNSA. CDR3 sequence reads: CASSLGQGNSYNSPLHF. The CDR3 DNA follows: TGTGCCAGCAGCTTAGGACAGGGGAACTCCTATAATTCACCCCTCCACTTT.

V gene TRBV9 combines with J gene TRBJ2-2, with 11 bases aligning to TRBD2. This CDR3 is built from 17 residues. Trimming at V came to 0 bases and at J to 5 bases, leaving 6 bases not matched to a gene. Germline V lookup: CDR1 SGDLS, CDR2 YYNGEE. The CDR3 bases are TGTGCCAGCAGCGTAGGTCTAGCGGGAGGAATGACCGGGGAGCTGTTTTTT. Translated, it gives CASSVGLAGGMTGELFF. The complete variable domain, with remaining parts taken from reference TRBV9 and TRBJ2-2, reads DSGVTQTPKHLITATGQRVTLRCSPRSGDLSVYWYQQSLDQGLQFLIQYYNGEERAKGNILERFSAQQFPDLHSELNLSSLELGDSALYFCASSVGLAGGMTGELFFGEGSRLTVL.